This T cell receptor (beta chain) was documented in a study of T cells in Graves' hyperthyroidism and ophthalmopathy. Graves' hyperthyroidism was deemed stable given no ophthalmopathy progression within 18 months. Hyperthyroidism, newly diagnosed and lasting under 2 months, affected patients aged 18 to 65. Orbital computed tomography and thyroid ultrasound, together with serum TRAb and thyroxine and clinical symptoms, were used for diagnoses. Amplified TCR beta CDR3 regions came from RNA transcripts. TCR CDR3 underwent first-round RT-PCR with the HTBI primer set. One entry per CDR3 protein results from TCRdb running MiXCR on the multiplex PCR reads. Among more than 500,000 distinct CDR3 sequences listed, around 15% were seen once. This clonotype has at least ten counts. The antigen is undetermined. General study findings and limits: A 13 V-J model separated ophthalmopathy from stable hyperthyroidism.

Germline V gives CDR1 SGHRS, CDR2 YFSETQ. This CDR3 spans 16 amino acids. V was clipped by 4 bases and J by 0 bases; unmatched bases: 5. The V call is TRBV5-1, the J call TRBJ2-3; 10 bases align to TRBD2. This receptor was obtained from a middle-aged woman with Graves' hyperthyroidism. Sequenced: blood. CDR3 bases: TGCGCCAGCAGCCATGGGACTAGCGCGAGCACAGATACGCAGTATTTT. Its translation: CASSHGTSASTDTQYF.